The T cell receptor (beta chain) under discussion was sequenced for a study of spatial heterogeneity in lung cancer. On the study more broadly: The library had UMIs, and each TCR and UMI pair averaged more than ten raw reads. Overall study findings and caveats: Relative to follow-up, resection was when ubiquitous expanded tumor TCRs appeared more in blood.

This sample's time point: sample taken at primary tumor resection. Unsorted whole RNA samples from tumor, nontumor lung or frozen PBMC were sequenced. The sample holds many counts of this clonotype. Its antigen is not identified. Using its own MiXCR run on the 5' RACE reads, TCRdb lists one record per CDR3 protein. The sample has about 36,000 distinct CDR3 sequences; less than 5.5% are singletons. Deletions cut 0 bases from V and 2 bases from J, with 6 bases between. The CDR3 length is 13 residues. The germline gives CDR1 SGHRS, CDR2 YFSETQ. The chain uses TRBV5-1 and TRBJ2-7; D call uncertain. The sample consisted of PBMCs, taken at surgery. The sequence came from a female donor with early-stage non-small cell lung cancer. CDR3 in DNA: TGCGCCAGCAGCTTGGCTTTTCCCTACGAGCAGTACTTC. Amino acid sequence: CASSLAFPYEQYF.